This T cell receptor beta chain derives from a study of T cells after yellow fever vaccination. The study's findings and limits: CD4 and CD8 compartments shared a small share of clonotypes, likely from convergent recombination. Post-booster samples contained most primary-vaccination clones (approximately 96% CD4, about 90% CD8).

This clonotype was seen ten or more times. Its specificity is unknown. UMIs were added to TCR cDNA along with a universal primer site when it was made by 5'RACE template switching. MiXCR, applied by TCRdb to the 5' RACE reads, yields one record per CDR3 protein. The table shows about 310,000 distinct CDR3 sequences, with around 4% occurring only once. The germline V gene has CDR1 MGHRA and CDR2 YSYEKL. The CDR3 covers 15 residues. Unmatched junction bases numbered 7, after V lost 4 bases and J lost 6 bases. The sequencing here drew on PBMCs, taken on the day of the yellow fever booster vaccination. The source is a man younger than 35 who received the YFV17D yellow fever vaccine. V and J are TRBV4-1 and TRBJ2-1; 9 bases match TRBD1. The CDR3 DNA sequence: TGCGCCAGCAGCCCCTGGACAGGGGTGAGCAATGAGCAGTTCTTC. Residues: CASSPWTGVSNEQFF.